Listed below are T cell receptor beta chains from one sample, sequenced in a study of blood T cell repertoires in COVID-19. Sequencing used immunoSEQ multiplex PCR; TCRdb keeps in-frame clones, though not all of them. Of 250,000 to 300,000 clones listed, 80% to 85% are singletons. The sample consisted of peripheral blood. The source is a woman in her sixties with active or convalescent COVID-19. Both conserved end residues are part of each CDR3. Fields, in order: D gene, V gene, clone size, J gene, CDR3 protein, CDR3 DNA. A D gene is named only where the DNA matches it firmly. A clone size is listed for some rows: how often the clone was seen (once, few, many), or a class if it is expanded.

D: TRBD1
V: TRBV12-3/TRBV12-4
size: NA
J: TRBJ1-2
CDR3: CASSVTGDYGYTF
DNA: TGTGCCAGCAGCGTAACAGGGGACTATGGCTACACCTTC

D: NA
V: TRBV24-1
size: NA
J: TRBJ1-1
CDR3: CATSDGHTGVDTEAFF
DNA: TGTGCCACCAGTGATGGACACACGGGGGTGGACACTGAAGCTTTCTTT

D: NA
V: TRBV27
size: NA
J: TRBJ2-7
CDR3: CASSFTQGGEQYF
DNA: TGTGCCAGCAGTTTTACCCAGGGTGGGGAGCAGTACTTC

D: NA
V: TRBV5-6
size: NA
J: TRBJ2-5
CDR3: CASSFEYQETQYF
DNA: TGTGCCAGCAGCTTCGAGTACCAAGAGACCCAGTACTTC

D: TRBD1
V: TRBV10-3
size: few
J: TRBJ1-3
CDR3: CAISGTGAGNTIYF
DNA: TGTGCCATCAGCGGGACAGGGGCTGGAAACACCATATATTTT

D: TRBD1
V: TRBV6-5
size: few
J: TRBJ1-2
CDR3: CASSYAGQINYGYTF
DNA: TGTGCCAGCAGTTACGCGGGACAGATTAACTATGGCTACACCTTC

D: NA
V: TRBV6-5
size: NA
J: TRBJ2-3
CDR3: CASSYHWGGRTDTQYF
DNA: TGTGCCAGCAGTTACCACTGGGGGGGGCGGACAGATACGCAGTATTTT

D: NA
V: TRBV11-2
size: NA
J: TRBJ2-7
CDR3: CASSVQLSEQYF
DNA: TGTGCCAGCAGCGTTCAACTAAGCGAGCAGTACTTC

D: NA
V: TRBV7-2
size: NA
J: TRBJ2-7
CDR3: CASSLDWGPHYEQYF
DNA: TGTGCCAGCAGCTTAGACTGGGGGCCGCACTACGAGCAGTACTTC

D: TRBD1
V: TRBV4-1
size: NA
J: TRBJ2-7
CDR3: CASSQPGQGIHEQYF
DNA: TGCGCCAGCAGCCAACCGGGACAGGGTATACACGAGCAGTACTTC

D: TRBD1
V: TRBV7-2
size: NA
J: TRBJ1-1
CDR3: CASSRQGALNTEAFF
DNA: TGTGCCAGCAGCAGACAGGGGGCGCTGAACACTGAAGCTTTCTTT

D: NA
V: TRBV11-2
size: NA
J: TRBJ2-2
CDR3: CASSSVGELFF
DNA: TGTGCCAGCAGCTCAGTGGGGGAGCTGTTTTTT

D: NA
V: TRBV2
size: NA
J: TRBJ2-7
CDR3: CASSATVSKGEQYF
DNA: TGTGCCAGCAGCGCGACAGTATCCAAGGGCGAGCAGTACTTC

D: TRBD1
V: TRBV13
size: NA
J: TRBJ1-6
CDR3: CASSRLQGRSYNSPLHF
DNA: TGTGCCAGCAGCCGCTTACAGGGGCGAAGCTATAATTCACCCCTCCACTTT

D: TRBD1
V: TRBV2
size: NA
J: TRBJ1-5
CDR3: CASSERGRHSNQPQHF
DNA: TGTGCCAGCAGTGAAAGGGGGCGTCATAGCAATCAGCCCCAGCATTTT

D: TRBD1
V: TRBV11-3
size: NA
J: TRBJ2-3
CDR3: CASSAGQGADTQYF
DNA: TGTGCCAGCAGCGCCGGACAGGGTGCAGATACGCAGTATTTT

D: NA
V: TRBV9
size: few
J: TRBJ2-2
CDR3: CASSRVADELFF
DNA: TGTGCCAGCAGCCGTGTAGCGGACGAGCTGTTTTTT

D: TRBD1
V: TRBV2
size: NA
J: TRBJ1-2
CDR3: CASSSRTGTLQGYTF
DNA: TGTGCCAGCAGTTCCAGGACAGGGACCCTACAGGGCTACACCTTC

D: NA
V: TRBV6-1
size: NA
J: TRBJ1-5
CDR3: CASSGGGWNSNQPQHF
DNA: TGTGCCAGCAGTGGGGGGGGATGGAATAGCAATCAGCCCCAGCATTTT

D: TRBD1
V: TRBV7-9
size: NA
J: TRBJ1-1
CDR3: CASSPTGIANTEAFF
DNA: TGTGCCAGCAGCCCGACAGGGATCGCGAACACTGAAGCTTTCTTT

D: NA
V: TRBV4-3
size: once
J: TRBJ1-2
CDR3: CASSQAAGELWGYTF
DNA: TGCGCCAGCAGCCAAGCCGCCGGGGAGTTATGGGGCTACACCTTC

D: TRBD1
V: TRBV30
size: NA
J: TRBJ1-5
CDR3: CAWSVGGQSILYSNQPQHF
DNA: TGTGCCTGGAGTGTAGGGGGACAGTCGATCCTATATAGCAATCAGCCCCAGCATTTT

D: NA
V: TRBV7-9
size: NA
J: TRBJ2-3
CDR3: CASSSIQFGTQLLTDTQYF
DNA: TGTGCCAGCAGCTCAATTCAATTCGGGACTCAACTCCTCACAGATACGCAGTATTTT

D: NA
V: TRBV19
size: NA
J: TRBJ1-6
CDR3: CASSDLFLNSPLHF
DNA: TGTGCCAGTAGTGACTTATTTCTTAATTCACCCCTCCACTTT

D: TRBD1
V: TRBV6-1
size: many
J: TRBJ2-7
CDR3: CASSEWDSYEQYF
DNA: TGTGCCAGCAGTGAATGGGACAGCTACGAGCAGTACTTC

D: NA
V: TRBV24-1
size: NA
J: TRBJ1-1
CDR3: CATTPPEAFF
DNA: TGTGCCACCACTCCCCCTGAAGCTTTCTTT

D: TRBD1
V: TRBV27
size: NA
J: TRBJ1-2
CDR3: CASSTGTGKYGYTF
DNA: TGTGCCAGCAGTACCGGGACAGGGAAGTATGGCTACACCTTC

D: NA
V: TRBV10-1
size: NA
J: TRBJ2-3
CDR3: CASSEKSGTDTQYF
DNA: TGCGCCAGCAGTGAGAAGTCGGGCACAGATACGCAGTATTTT

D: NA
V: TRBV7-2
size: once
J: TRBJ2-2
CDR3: CASSSGQNTGELFF
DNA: TGTGCCAGCAGCTCGGGACAGAACACCGGGGAGCTGTTTTTT

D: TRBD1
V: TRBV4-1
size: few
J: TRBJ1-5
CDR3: CASSLRSGQGNNQPQHF
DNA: TGCGCCAGCAGCCTCCGATCAGGACAGGGGAACAATCAGCCCCAGCATTTT

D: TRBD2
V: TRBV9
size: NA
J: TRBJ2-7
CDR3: CASSVALAAWREQYF
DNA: TGTGCCAGCAGCGTAGCACTAGCGGCCTGGAGGGAGCAGTACTTC

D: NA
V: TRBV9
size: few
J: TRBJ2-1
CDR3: CASSVVDTTESSYNEQFF
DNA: TGTGCCAGCAGCGTAGTGGACACCACGGAGAGCTCCTACAATGAGCAGTTCTTC

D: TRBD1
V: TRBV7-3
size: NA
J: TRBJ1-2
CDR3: CASSSRIVTGGPYGYTF
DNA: TGTGCCAGCAGCTCTCGGATCGTAACAGGGGGTCCCTATGGCTACACCTTC

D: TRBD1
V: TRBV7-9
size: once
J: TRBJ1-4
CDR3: CASSPTGGGEKLFF
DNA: TGTGCCAGCAGCCCGACAGGGGGGGGTGAAAAACTGTTTTTT

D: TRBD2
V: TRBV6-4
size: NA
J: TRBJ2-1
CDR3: CASSDRGLAGYNEQFF
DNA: TGTGCCAGCAGTGATCGGGGACTAGCGGGGTACAATGAGCAGTTCTTC

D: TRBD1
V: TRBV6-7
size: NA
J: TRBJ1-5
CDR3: CASSYPDRGDF
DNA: TGTGCCAGCAGTTATCCGGACAGGGGGGATTTT

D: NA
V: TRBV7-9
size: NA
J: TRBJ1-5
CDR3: CASSRPGVSQPQHF
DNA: TGTGCCAGCAGCCGACCAGGGGTAAGTCAGCCCCAGCATTTT

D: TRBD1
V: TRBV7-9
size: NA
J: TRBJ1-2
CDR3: CASSLTLGQGYGYTF
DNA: TGTGCCAGCAGCTTAACCTTGGGACAGGGATACGGCTACACCTTC

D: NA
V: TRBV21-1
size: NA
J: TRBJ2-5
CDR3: CASSKGQTFAGTSVETQYF
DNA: TGTGCCAGCAGCAAAGGACAGACCTTTGCCGGGACTAGCGTCGAGACCCAGTACTTC

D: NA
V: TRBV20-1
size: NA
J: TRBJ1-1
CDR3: CSAQGGSEAFF
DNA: TGCAGTGCCCAAGGGGGTTCTGAAGCTTTCTTT

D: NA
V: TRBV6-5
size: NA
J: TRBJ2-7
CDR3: CASSYGTGGPYEQYF
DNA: TGTGCCAGCAGTTACGGGACGGGGGGCCCCTACGAGCAGTACTTC

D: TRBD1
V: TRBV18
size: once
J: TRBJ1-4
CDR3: CASSPGGQGGNEKLFF
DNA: TGTGCCAGCTCACCTGGCGGACAGGGGGGTAATGAAAAACTGTTTTTT

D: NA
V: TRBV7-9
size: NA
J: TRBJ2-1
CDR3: CASQGVDEQFF
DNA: TGTGCCAGCCAAGGGGTGGATGAGCAGTTCTTC

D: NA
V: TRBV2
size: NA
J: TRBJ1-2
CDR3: CASSDDRYNKIGYTF
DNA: TGTGCCAGCAGTGATGACAGATATAATAAGATTGGCTACACCTTC